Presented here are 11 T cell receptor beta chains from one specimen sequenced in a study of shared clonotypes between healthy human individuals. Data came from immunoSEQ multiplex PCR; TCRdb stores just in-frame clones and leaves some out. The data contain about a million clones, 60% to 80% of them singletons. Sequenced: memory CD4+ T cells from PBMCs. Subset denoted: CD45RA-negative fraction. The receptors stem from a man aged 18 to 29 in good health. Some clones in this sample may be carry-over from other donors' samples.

The CDR3 nucleotides are TGTGCCAGCAGTTTCGTCTATAGCACAGATACGCAGTATTTT. Protein product: CASSFVYSTDTQYF. The J gene is TRBJ2-3, the V gene TRBV28; D call uncertain. Trimming left V 3 bases short and J 0 bases short, with 7 bases between. There are 14 residues in the CDR3. The germline gives CDR1 MDHEN, CDR2 SYDVKM.

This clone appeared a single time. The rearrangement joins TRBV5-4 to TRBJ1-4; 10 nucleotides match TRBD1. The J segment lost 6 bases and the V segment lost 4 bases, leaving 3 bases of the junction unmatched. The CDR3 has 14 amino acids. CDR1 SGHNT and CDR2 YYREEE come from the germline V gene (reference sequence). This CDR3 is CASSAGTGDEKLFF. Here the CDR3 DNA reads TGTGCCAGCAGCGCCGGGACAGGGGATGAAAAACTGTTTTTT. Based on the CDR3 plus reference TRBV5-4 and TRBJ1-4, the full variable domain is ETGVTQSPTHLIKTRGQQVTLRCSSQSGHNTVSWYQQALGQGPQFIFQYYREEENGRGNFPPRFSGLQFPNYSSELNVNALELDDSALYLCASSAGTGDEKLFFGSGTQLSVL.

CDR3 residues: CAWSEEVRNTIYF. In DNA form, the CDR3 reads TGTGCCTGGAGTGAAGAGGTCCGAAACACCATATATTTT. The rearrangement joins TRBV30 to TRBJ1-3, with D uncertain. Germline V gene lookup returns CDR1 GTSNPN and CDR2 SVGIG (reference sequence). The CDR3 is 13 residues long. Trimming removed 1 base at V and 5 bases at J, with 9 bases between.

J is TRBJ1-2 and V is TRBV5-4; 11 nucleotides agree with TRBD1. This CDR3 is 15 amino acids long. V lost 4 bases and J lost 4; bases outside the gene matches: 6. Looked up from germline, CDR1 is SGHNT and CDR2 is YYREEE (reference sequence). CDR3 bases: TGTGCCAGCAGCATCCGGACAGGGGGCGGCTATGGCTACACCTTC. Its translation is CASSIRTGGGYGYTF.

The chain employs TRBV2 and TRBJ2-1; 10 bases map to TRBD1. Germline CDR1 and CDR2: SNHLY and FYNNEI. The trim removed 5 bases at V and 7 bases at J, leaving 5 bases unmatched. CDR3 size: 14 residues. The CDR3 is CASSRGDRGNEQFF. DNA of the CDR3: TGTGCCAGCAGTCGCGGGGACAGGGGTAATGAGCAGTTCTTC.

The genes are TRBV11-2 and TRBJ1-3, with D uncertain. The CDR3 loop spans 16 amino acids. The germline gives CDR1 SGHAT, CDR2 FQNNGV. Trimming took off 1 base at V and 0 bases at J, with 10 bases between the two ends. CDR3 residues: CASSLVQATSGNTIYF. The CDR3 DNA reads TGTGCCAGCAGCTTAGTGCAGGCGACCTCTGGAAACACCATATATTTT.

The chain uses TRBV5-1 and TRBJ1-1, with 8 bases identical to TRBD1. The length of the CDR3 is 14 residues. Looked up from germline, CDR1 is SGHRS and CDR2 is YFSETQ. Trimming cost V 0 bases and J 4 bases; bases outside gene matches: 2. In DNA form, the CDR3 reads TGCGCCAGCAGCTTGGAACAGGGGGTCACTGAAGCTTTCTTT. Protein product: CASSLEQGVTEAFF.

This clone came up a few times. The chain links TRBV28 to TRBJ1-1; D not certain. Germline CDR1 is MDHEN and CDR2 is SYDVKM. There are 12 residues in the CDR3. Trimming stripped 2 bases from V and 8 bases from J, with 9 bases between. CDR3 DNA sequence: TGTGCCAGCAGTTTAACGGCAGCGGAAGCTTTCTTT. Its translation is CASSLTAAEAFF.

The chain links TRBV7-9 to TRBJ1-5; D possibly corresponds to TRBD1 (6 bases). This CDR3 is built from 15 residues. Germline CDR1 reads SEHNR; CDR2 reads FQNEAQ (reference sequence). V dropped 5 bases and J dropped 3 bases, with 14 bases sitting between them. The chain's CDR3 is CASSRGQGHNQPQHF. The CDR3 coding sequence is TGTGCCAGCAGCCGTGGTCAGGGACACAATCAGCCCCAGCATTTT.

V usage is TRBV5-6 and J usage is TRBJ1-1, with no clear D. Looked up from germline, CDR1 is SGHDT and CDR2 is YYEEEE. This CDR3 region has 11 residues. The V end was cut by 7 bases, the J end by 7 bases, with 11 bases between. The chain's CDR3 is CASSLYGEAFF. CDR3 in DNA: TGTGCCAGCTCCCTGTATGGTGAAGCTTTCTTT.

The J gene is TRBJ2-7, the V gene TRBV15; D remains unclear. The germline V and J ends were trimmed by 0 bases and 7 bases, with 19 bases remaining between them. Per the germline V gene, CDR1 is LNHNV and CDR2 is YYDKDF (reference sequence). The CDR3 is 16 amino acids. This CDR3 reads CATSRELGPGLGEQYF. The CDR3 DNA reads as TGTGCCACCAGCAGAGAATTAGGGCCCGGTTTGGGGGAGCAGTACTTC.